Below, 17 T cell receptor beta chains from the same sample are listed, as sequenced in a study of shared clonotypes between healthy human individuals. This table comes from immunoSEQ multiplex PCR, and its TCRdb copy is limited to in-frame clones, with some not included. Of hundreds of thousands of clones listed, approximately 96% were seen once; the top ten hold about 0.12%. Naive CD8 isolation took CD45RO-negative cells positively selected for CCR7 and excluded terminally differentiated effector memory CD45RA+ cells. Sequencing used naive CD8+ T cells sorted from blood. The receptors come from a woman in her twenties or thirties in good health.

V gene TRBV5-5 combines with J gene TRBJ2-1; D not resolved. This CDR3 is built from 18 residues. The ends were cut back, 1 base at V and 6 bases at J, with 23 bases in the middle. Germline V gene data show CDR1 as SGHKS and CDR2 as YYEKEE (reference sequence). This chain's CDR3 is CASSLYPILSVDPNEQFF. The CDR3 nucleotides are TGTGCCAGCAGCTTGTACCCAATACTTTCGGTAGACCCCAATGAGCAGTTCTTC.

The J gene is TRBJ1-5, the V gene TRBV27; D is unresolved. The germline gives CDR1 MNHEY, CDR2 SMNVEV (reference sequence). The CDR3 length is 14 residues. Trimming took 3 bases from V and 4 from J, leaving 10 bases between them. The CDR3 bases are TGTGCCAGCAGTTTCGGGCCTCGAAATCAGCCCCAGCATTTT. Its protein is CASSFGPRNQPQHF.

This chain connects TRBV30 to TRBJ1-5; no definite D call. The CDR3 totals 13 residues. Germline lookup yields CDR1 GTSNPN and CDR2 SVGIG (reference sequence). V was clipped by 2 bases and J by 5 bases, with 10 bases between them. The CDR3 DNA reads TGTGCCTGGAGTCTTTCCGGGGATCAGCCCCAGCATTTT. Protein: CAWSLSGDQPQHF.

CDR3 in amino acids: CASSLAGEGGVYEQYF. The CDR3 region has the DNA TGTGCCAGCAGCTTGGCAGGTGAGGGGGGTGTCTACGAGCAGTACTTC. V and J are TRBV5-6 and TRBJ2-7; perhaps D is TRBD1 or TRBD2 (6 bases each). V shed 0 bases and J shed 3 bases, with 16 bases lying between them. The CDR3 is made up of 16 amino acids. The V gene's germline CDR1 is SGHDT and CDR2 YYEEEE.

A few counts support this clone. J is TRBJ2-1 and V is TRBV7-9; no firm D call. V gave up 4 bases and J gave up 13 bases, with 5 bases separating them. The CDR3 loop spans 9 amino acids. CDR1 and CDR2 from the germline V gene are SEHNR and FQNEAQ (reference sequence). The CDR3 DNA follows: TGTGCCAGCAGCTCCGAACAGTTCTTC. It encodes CASSSEQFF.

This rearrangement joins TRBV28 to TRBJ2-2; 7 nucleotides line up with TRBD2. Trimming cost V 6 bases and J 6 bases; bases outside gene matches: 10. Per germline, CDR1 MDHEN and CDR2 SYDVKM. The CDR3 is 15 amino acids. CDR3 in amino acids: CASSSSREASGELFF. For the CDR3, the DNA is TGTGCCAGCAGCAGTTCTCGGGAGGCTTCCGGGGAGCTGTTTTTT.

The CDR3 loop is CASSGTVFKSYEQYF. As DNA, the CDR3 is TGTGCCAGCAGCGGGACGGTGTTCAAGTCCTACGAGCAGTACTTC. The V gene is TRBV13, the J gene TRBJ2-7; D is perhaps TRBD1 or TRBD2 (5 bases each). V shed 5 bases and J shed 1 base, with 15 bases lying between them. This CDR3 has 15 amino acids. Germline lookup yields CDR1 PRHDT and CDR2 FYEKMQ (reference sequence). The whole variable domain, remainder taken from reference TRBV13 and TRBJ2-7, is AAGVIQSPRHLIKEKRETATLKCYPIPRHDTVYWYQQGPGQDPQFLISFYEKMQSDKGSIPDRFSAQQFSDYHSELNMSSLELGDSALYFCASSGTVFKSYEQYFGPGTRLTVT.

The rearrangement links TRBV19 to TRBJ2-3; TRBD2 agrees at 12 bases. The trim removed 3 bases at V and 2 bases at J, leaving 3 bases unmatched. Germline assignment: CDR1 LNHDA and CDR2 SQIVND (reference sequence). The CDR3 length is 16 residues. This CDR3 reads CASSIGTSGPTDTQYF. The DNA for the CDR3 is TGTGCCAGTAGTATTGGGACTAGCGGGCCCACAGATACGCAGTATTTT.

V gene TRBV28 combines with J gene TRBJ2-5, with 7 nucleotides matching TRBD1. Looked up from germline, CDR1 is MDHEN and CDR2 is SYDVKM. V gave up 6 bases and J gave up 6 bases; unmatched junction bases: 10. The CDR3 extends over 14 amino acids. The CDR3 sequence is CASRTQGDVQTQYF. CDR3 DNA: TGTGCCAGCAGGACTCAGGGGGATGTCCAGACCCAGTACTTC.

About this clone: Within the sample, other DNA sequences also encode this same CDR3. The chain recombines TRBV5-4 with TRBJ1-1, with D perhaps matching TRBD1 (6 bases). The V gene lost 4 bases and the J gene lost 4 bases, with 17 bases spanning the gap. CDR1 SGHNT and CDR2 YYREEE come from the germline V gene (reference sequence). The CDR3 extends over 15 amino acids. CDR3 sequence: CASSPGVSGATEAFF. CDR3 bases: TGTGCCAGCAGCCCAGGGGTATCAGGGGCCACTGAAGCTTTCTTT.

V gene TRBV2 combines with J gene TRBJ2-1, with 9 bases aligning to TRBD2. Trimming took 7 bases from V and 9 from J; bases not matched to a gene: 4. Germline V gene data show CDR1 as SNHLY and CDR2 as FYNNEI. The CDR3 has 12 residues. As DNA, the CDR3 is TGTGCCAGCACGGGACTAGCTCCTGAGCAGTTCTTC. It yields the protein CASTGLAPEQFF. The entire variable domain, with the rest obtained from reference TRBV2 and TRBJ2-1, is as follows: EPEVTQTPSHQVTQMGQEVILRCVPISNHLYFYWYRQILGQKVEFLVSFYNNEISEKSEIFDDQFSVERPDGSNFTLKIRSTKLEDSAMYFCASTGLAPEQFFGPGTRLTVL.

With regard to this clone: The same CDR3 is also encoded by other DNA sequences in this sample. The rearrangement uses TRBV27 and TRBJ2-2; D is unclear. Germline V CDR1 and CDR2: MNHEY, SMNVEV (reference sequence). The CDR3 runs 13 residues. Trimming left V 3 bases short and J 4 bases short, with 6 bases between. The CDR3 coding sequence is TGTGCCAGCAGTTTGCTCTCCACCGGGGAGCTGTTTTTT. Its protein is CASSLLSTGELFF.

The chain carries TRBV28 and TRBJ2-1; the match to TRBD2 covers 9 bases. The CDR3 is 19 amino acids. Germline V CDR1 and CDR2: MDHEN, SYDVKM. J gave up 0 bases and V 4 bases, and 13 bases lay outside the gene matches. The CDR3, as DNA: TGTGCCAGCAGTTCGACAGGATCGATTAGCGGGAGCTCCTACAATGAGCAGTTCTTC. It yields the protein CASSSTGSISGSSYNEQFF.

The chain joins TRBV7-8 to TRBJ2-7, with a weak D call TRBD2 (5 bases). This CDR3 comprises 15 residues. Deletions cut 2 bases from V and 5 bases from J, with 16 bases between. Germline V gene sequence: CDR1 SGHVS, CDR2 FQNEAQ. The CDR3 region has the DNA TGTGCCAGCAGCTTATGGTGGGAGACAACCCACGAGCAGTACTTC. Translated, it gives CASSLWWETTHEQYF. Filled out from reference TRBV7-8 and TRBJ2-7, the complete variable domain reads GAGVSQSPRYKVAKRGQDVALRCDPISGHVSLFWYQQALGQGPEFLTYFQNEAQLDKSGLPSDRFFAERPEGSVSTLKIQRTQQEDSAVYLCASSLWWETTHEQYFGPGTRLTVT.

This clone occurred a few times. The chain joins TRBV5-4 to TRBJ1-1; D is possibly TRBD1 (5 bases). The CDR3 runs to 12 residues. The V gene lost 4 bases and the J gene lost 8 bases, with 12 bases spanning the gap. The germline V gene has CDR1 SGHNT and CDR2 YYREEE (reference sequence). Here the CDR3 reads CASSGIGAEAFF. The CDR3 bases are TGTGCCAGCAGCGGGATAGGGGCAGAAGCTTTCTTT. The variable domain in full, with the rest retrieved from reference TRBV5-4 and TRBJ1-1, is ETGVTQSPTHLIKTRGQQVTLRCSSQSGHNTVSWYQQALGQGPQFIFQYYREEENGRGNFPPRFSGLQFPNYSSELNVNALELDDSALYLCASSGIGAEAFFGQGTRLTVV.

This clone has only a few counts. The chain has TRBV5-6 and TRBJ1-1, with no clear D. CDR1 is SGHDT, CDR2 YYEEEE, per germline. V lost 2 bases to trimming and J lost 1 base, with 9 bases between them. CDR3 length: 14 amino acids. CDR3 in amino acids: CASSFSWGNTEAFF. The CDR3 region has the DNA TGTGCCAGCAGCTTTTCATGGGGGAACACTGAAGCTTTCTTT.

The CDR3 spells CASSHYLQGSNTEAFF. CDR3 bases: TGTGCCAGCAGCCATTACCTACAGGGATCGAACACTGAAGCTTTCTTT. J is TRBJ1-1 and V is TRBV4-2; possibly TRBD1 for D (6 bases). The CDR3 length is 16 residues. Deletions cut 3 bases from V and 1 base from J, with 15 bases between. Looked up from germline, CDR1 is LGHNA and CDR2 is YNFKEQ.